This T cell receptor beta chain was found in a study of shared clonotypes between healthy human individuals. The CDR3 loop spans 15 amino acids. Germline values: CDR1 SGHNT, CDR2 YYREEE (reference sequence). The V end lost 4 bases, the J end lost 0 bases, and 14 bases lay between the germline ends. The table came from immunoSEQ multiplex PCR; TCRdb's copy has only in-frame clones and leaves some out. Of under 1,100,000 clones listed, about 75% were seen once; the top ten hold approximately 1.5%. V gene TRBV5-4 combines with J gene TRBJ2-7; D is undetermined. The TCR was taken from a man aged 18 to 29 in good health. Sequenced: memory CD4+ T cells sorted from blood. Subset: CD45RA-negative fraction. The CDR3 reads CASSPAGASSYEQYF. The CDR3 coding sequence is TGTGCCAGCAGCCCCGCCGGCGCGAGCTCCTACGAGCAGTACTTC.